This is a list of T cell receptor beta chains from one sample in a study of T cell changes during pregnancy in multiple sclerosis. Only in-frame clones appear in the TCRdb table, and some are missing; sequencing was by immunoSEQ multiplex PCR. Among around 37,000 clones, roughly 91% were seen once, and the ten largest hold 6.1%. The source was CD8+ T cells from peripheral blood mononuclear cells, collected in the second trimester of pregnancy. The receptors originated from a female donor with multiple sclerosis, enrolled in a pregnancy study. The CDR3 runs from the conserved cysteine through the conserved F or W. A D gene is named only where the DNA matches it firmly. Rows give clone size only sometimes, using once, few, many, or a class for an expanded clone.

size,D,V,J,length,CDR3,DNA
NA,TRBD2,TRBV6-5,TRBJ2-1,14,CASRMAGAYNEQFF,TGTGCCAGCAGAATGGCGGGGGCCTACAATGAGCAGTTCTTC
NA,NA,TRBV7-9,TRBJ2-1,14,CASRMDSLGNEQFF,TGTGCCAGCAGAATGGACAGCCTCGGGAATGAGCAGTTCTTC
NA,NA,TRBV7-2,TRBJ2-7,14,CASSLSWTHYEQYF,TGTGCCAGCAGCTTAAGTTGGACACACTACGAGCAGTACTTC
once,NA,TRBV10-3,TRBJ2-4,20,CAISESPLHRQLYPKNIQYF,TGTGCCATCAGTGAGTCCCCACTACACCGACAGCTTTACCCCAAAAACATTCAGTACTTC
NA,NA,TRBV6-5,TRBJ2-3,14,CASSWGSFTDTQYF,TGTGCCAGCTCCTGGGGCAGCTTCACAGATACGCAGTATTTT
NA,NA,TRBV9,TRBJ2-1,13,CASSTGGGDEQFF,TGTGCCAGCAGCACCGGAGGGGGCGATGAGCAGTTCTTC
NA,TRBD1,TRBV7-2,TRBJ2-7,15,CASSLGGQGAFEQYF,TGTGCCAGCAGCTTAGGGGGACAGGGGGCGTTCGAGCAGTACTTC
NA,NA,TRBV7-9,TRBJ1-2,12,CASSLKPYGYTF,TGTGCCAGCAGCTTGAAGCCCTATGGCTACACCTTC
NA,TRBD1,TRBV5-1,TRBJ2-7,15,CASSLGRDRIYEQYF,TGCGCCAGCAGCTTGGGCCGGGACAGGATATACGAGCAGTACTTC
NA,TRBD1,TRBV9,TRBJ1-2,14,CASSDPDRSYGYTF,TGTGCCAGCAGCGACCCGGACAGGAGCTATGGCTACACCTTC
NA,NA,TRBV7-9,TRBJ2-7,16,CASSPRGGGERYEQYF,TGTGCCAGCAGCCCCAGAGGGGGGGGCGAGAGGTACGAGCAGTACTTC
NA,NA,TRBV19,TRBJ2-7,14,CASSIGGQTYEQYF,TGTGCCAGTAGTATCGGGGGACAGACATACGAGCAGTACTTC
NA,NA,TRBV19,TRBJ1-1,14,CASSLGSGLLGAFF,TGTGCCAGTAGTCTCGGGTCGGGACTACTGGGGGCTTTCTTT
NA,NA,TRBV6-1,TRBJ1-5,14,CASSEVGPGQPQHF,TGTGCCAGCAGTGAAGTGGGGCCGGGTCAGCCCCAGCATTTT
NA,TRBD2,TRBV11-2,TRBJ2-1,18,CASSWYPPLAGGNNEQFF,TGTGCCAGCAGCTGGTACCCCCCACTAGCGGGAGGGAACAATGAGCAGTTCTTC
NA,NA,TRBV9,TRBJ1-1,15,CASSVEDRWGTEAFF,TGTGCCAGCAGCGTAGAAGACAGGTGGGGCACTGAAGCTTTCTTT
NA,TRBD2,TRBV10-2,TRBJ2-5,14,CASSAPGGLETQYF,TGCGCCAGCAGTGCACCGGGGGGGCTGGAGACCCAGTACTTC
NA,TRBD1,TRBV5-5,TRBJ2-7,15,CASSPTRGQAHEQYF,TGTGCCAGCAGCCCCACTAGGGGGCAAGCCCACGAGCAGTACTTC
NA,NA,TRBV7-8,TRBJ1-5,15,CASSLMGGGNQPQHF,TGTGCCAGCAGCTTAATGGGGGGGGGCAATCAGCCCCAGCATTTT
NA,TRBD1,TRBV13,TRBJ2-7,15,CASSPGQGASYEQYF,TGTGCCAGCAGCCCGGGACAGGGGGCCTCCTACGAGCAGTACTTC
NA,NA,TRBV7-8,TRBJ2-7,15,CASSRSQGPSYEQYF,TGTGCCAGCAGCCGAAGTCAGGGGCCCTCCTACGAGCAGTACTTC
NA,NA,TRBV5-6,TRBJ1-1,14,CASSLDTLNTEAFF,TGTGCCAGCAGCTTGGATACTCTGAACACTGAAGCTTTCTTT
NA,NA,TRBV27,TRBJ2-7,13,CASGGTISYEQYF,TGTGCCAGCGGTGGTACTATCTCCTACGAGCAGTACTTC
NA,NA,TRBV7-2,TRBJ2-3,15,CASSLFGGNTDTQYF,TGTGCCAGCAGCTTATTCGGCGGAAACACAGATACGCAGTATTTT
NA,TRBD1,TRBV19,TRBJ2-1,15,CASMSGTGGYNEQFF,TGTGCCAGTATGTCCGGGACAGGGGGTTACAATGAGCAGTTCTTC
NA,NA,TRBV19,TRBJ2-1,14,CASSLLSSYNEQFF,TGTGCCAGTAGTTTACTAAGCTCCTACAATGAGCAGTTCTTC
NA,NA,TRBV5-1,TRBJ2-7,12,CASSATDYEQYF,TGCGCCAGCAGCGCGACAGACTACGAGCAGTACTTC
NA,NA,TRBV27,TRBJ2-7,14,CASSPGLNSYEQYF,TGTGCCAGCAGCCCTGGACTCAACTCCTACGAGCAGTACTTC
NA,NA,TRBV6-5,TRBJ2-6,15,CAVGGGISGANVLTF,TGTGCCGTGGGGGGAGGCATCTCTGGGGCCAACGTCCTGACTTTC
NA,TRBD2,TRBV14,TRBJ2-1,12,CASSRTSDEQFF,TGTGCCAGCAGCCGGACTAGCGATGAGCAGTTCTTC
NA,NA,TRBV30,TRBJ1-2,17,CAWSVYAGSESNYGYTF,TGTGCCTGGAGTGTATACGCAGGCTCAGAATCCAACTATGGCTACACCTTC
NA,NA,TRBV21-1,TRBJ2-5,16,CASSKKREQFQETQYF,TGTGCCAGCAGCAAAAAGAGGGAACAGTTTCAAGAGACCCAGTACTTC
NA,TRBD2,TRBV5-4,TRBJ2-1,15,CASSLRTSGGALEFF,TGTGCCAGCAGCTTGAGGACTAGCGGGGGGGCTCTTGAGTTCTTC
NA,NA,TRBV18,TRBJ1-1,11,CASPKGGEAFF,TGTGCCAGCCCGAAAGGGGGTGAAGCTTTCTTT
NA,NA,TRBV4-2,TRBJ1-1,15,CASSQGRVIGTEAFF,TGTGCCAGCAGCCAAGGCAGGGTGATAGGGACTGAAGCTTTCTTT
medium-sized,NA,TRBV5-1,TRBJ2-6,15,CASSPWTPGANVLTF,TGCGCCAGCAGTCCGTGGACTCCTGGGGCCAACGTCCTGACTTTC
few,TRBD1,TRBV19,TRBJ1-2,13,CASTQGVDYGYTF,TGTGCCAGTACGCAGGGGGTTGATTACGGCTACACCTTC
NA,TRBD2,TRBV11-2,TRBJ2-7,16,CASSHLSGGSDYEQYF,TGTGCCAGCAGCCACCTCTCTGGCGGGAGTGACTACGAGCAGTACTTC
NA,TRBD1,TRBV9,TRBJ1-2,15,CASSVAQAGGRGYTF,TGTGCCAGCAGCGTAGCTCAAGCAGGGGGCAGGGGCTACACCTTC
once,TRBD1,TRBV6-4,TRBJ1-2,13,CASSDSLGGVYTF,TGTGCCAGCAGTGACTCGTTAGGGGGCGTCTACACCTTC
NA,TRBD1,TRBV19,TRBJ1-3,17,CASSRQGGIYSGNTIYF,TGTGCCAGTAGTCGACAGGGTGGGATATACTCTGGAAACACCATATATTTT
once,NA,TRBV4-3,TRBJ2-2,19,CASSQELVRGKVDTGELFF,TGCGCCAGCAGCCAAGAGCTCGTAAGGGGTAAGGTGGACACCGGGGAGCTGTTTTTT
NA,TRBD2,TRBV2,TRBJ2-1,18,CASSERGGLAIPYNEQFF,TGTGCCAGCAGTGAAAGGGGAGGGCTAGCGATCCCGTACAATGAGCAGTTCTTC
NA,NA,TRBV5-4,TRBJ1-2,14,CASSVPGNLYGYTF,TGTGCCAGCAGCGTCCCCGGGAACCTCTATGGCTACACCTTC
NA,TRBD1,TRBV30,TRBJ1-5,14,CAWSFGQGNQPQHF,TGTGCCTGGAGTTTTGGACAGGGGAATCAGCCCCAGCATTTT